The source of this TCR beta chain is a study of cytomegalovirus exposure and HLA in healthy donors. Turning to the study itself: Among 398 genotyped donors, roughly 81% fell in the Caucasian-associated ancestry cluster. Overall study results and limits: It was reportedly the case that the classifier diagnosed cytomegalovirus status with high specificity and sensitivity. In a later analysis, HLA-C alleles had the fewest associated TCRs, DRB1 alleles the most.

Trimming at V came to 0 bases and at J to 5 bases, leaving 6 bases not matched to a gene. Germline V CDR1 and CDR2: SGDLS, YYNGEE. This CDR3 is built from 15 residues. With 60 Vbeta and 13 Jbeta primers, the PCR was carried out. Measured with immunoSEQ multiplex PCR; TCRdb has only the in-frame clones, and not every one. The sample yields 250,000 or so clones, around 81% seen once. Remarks on this clone: Its antigen remains unknown.

The sequence was obtained from a woman between 55 and 75 years old in good health and CMV-seropositive. Sequencing was performed on PBMCs. The chain combines TRBV9 with TRBJ2-5, with TRBD2 identical over 8 bases. This CDR3 is CASSVGAGGSETQYF. CDR3 coding DNA: TGTGCCAGCAGCGTAGGCGCGGGAGGATCGGAGACCCAGTACTTC.